This T cell receptor (beta chain) was captured by sequencing in a study of blood T cell repertoires in COVID-19. Study at large: Whether acute or convalescent, the COVID-19 samples came from the United States, Italy and Spain. T cells, B-cell-depleted T cells, or PBMCs supplied cDNA or gDNA.

The CDR3 totals 14 residues. Germline loops: CDR1 MGHRA, CDR2 YSYEKL. V lost 2 bases and J lost 0, with 7 bases in between. Methods used by the authors: Estimated nucleated cell counts came from reference gene primer amplification. Assay used: immunoSEQ multiplex PCR; TCRdb lists only in-frame clones, some missing. The V and J calls and the clone size are those of that table, but D and trimming were determined from the DNA. The sample has about 7,500 clones, more than 60% seen once. This rearrangement joins TRBV4-1 to TRBJ1-1; D gene uncertain. This sequence was found in a human donor in a cohort sampled during active COVID-19. Sequenced material: peripheral blood. CDR3 coding DNA: TGCGCCAGCAGCCAACCGACAATGAACACTGAAGCTTTCTTT. Translated: CASSQPTMNTEAFF.